This T cell receptor (beta chain) is drawn from a study of T cell repertoires in cytomegalovirus infection. General observations from the study: The study found HLA-C-restricted CMV-specific TCR beta clonotypes dominating the ex vivo response.

Germline CDR1 reads SGHVS; CDR2 reads FNYEAQ. The ends were cut back, 2 bases at V and 3 bases at J, with 14 bases in the middle. This CDR3 comprises 16 residues. TCRdb analysed the reads with MiXCR anew, one entry per CDR3 protein. This sample carries approximately 1,000,000 distinct CDR3 sequences, around 32% of them seen once, and the ten largest clones take over 12%. This clonotype was recorded a few times. Its antigen remains unidentified. The specimen comprised cultured CD8+ T cells from PBMCs, sampled from culture after CMV antigen stimulation. V usage is TRBV7-6 and J usage is TRBJ1-5; maybe TRBD1 (5 bases). The sequence was collected from a human donor in good health (CMV status not recorded). Some clones in this sample may be carry-over from other donors' samples. CDR3 sequence: CASSLLGGVDNQPQHF. For the CDR3, the DNA is TGTGCCAGCAGCTTATTAGGAGGGGTCGACAATCAGCCCCAGCATTTT.